The rows below give T cell receptor beta chains drawn from one sample of a study of vaccination and CD4 T cells after COVID-19. These receptors have no identified antigens. TCRdb independently ran MiXCR on the PCR reads; one entry per CDR3 protein. This sample yields approximately 17,000 distinct CDR3 sequences, of which roughly 60% are seen a single time; 9.5% to 11% belongs to the top ten. Sequencing was carried out using CD4+ T cells from blood, cultured in vitro. The origin of the receptors is a human donor who had recovered from COVID-19. Each CDR3 is given with its conserved first and last residue. D genes are given only for firm matches. Size is stated for part of the rows, as once, few or many counts, or as a class when the clone is expanded.

d_call clone_size j_call v_call cdr3_nt cdr3_aa
- - TRBJ2-5 TRBV20-1 TGCAGTGCTAGCGGGATTGGTGTGGAGACCCAGTACTTC CSASGIGVETQYF
TRBD1 - TRBJ2-7 TRBV5-4 TGTGCCAGCAGCCCTATTGGGACAGCTAATACCTACGAGCAGTACTTC CASSPIGTANTYEQYF
- - TRBJ1-2 TRBV6-1 TGTGCCAGCAGCCCTGGGTACAGCCTTAACTATGGCTACACCTTC CASSPGYSLNYGYTF
- - TRBJ2-2 TRBV20-1 TGCAGTGCTAGACGTCCGACCGGGATCGGGGAGCTGTTTTTT CSARRPTGIGELFF
- - TRBJ2-2 TRBV6-1 TGTGCCAGCAGTCGGGAAACCGGGGAGCTGTTTTTT CASSRETGELFF
TRBD1 - TRBJ2-7 TRBV10-3 TGTGCCATCAGCGCTGAAAGGGAGGGACAGGGAACCGAGCAGTACTTC CAISAEREGQGTEQYF
- - TRBJ1-6 TRBV7-9 TGTGCCAGCAGCTTAGAAGGTGACAATTCACCCCTCCACTTT CASSLEGDNSPLHF
- few TRBJ1-2 TRBV6-1 TGTGCCAGCAGTGTAGAACCCTTTCGTAAGGGGACCTATGGCTACACCTTC CASSVEPFRKGTYGYTF
- - TRBJ1-2 TRBV19 TGTGCCAGTAGTATAGGAGGGGGGTTAGCTAACTATGGCTACACCTTC CASSIGGGLANYGYTF
- - TRBJ2-1 TRBV27 TGTGCCAGCAGCTCCCCCGTGACGGTTGGGTACAATGAGCAGTTCTTC CASSSPVTVGYNEQFF
TRBD1 - TRBJ1-1 TRBV24-1 TGTGCCACCAGTGACTTGGCCAGGGGGAAGAATGGTGCGAACACTGAAGCTTTCTTT CATSDLARGKNGANTEAFF
TRBD1 - TRBJ1-5 TRBV28 TGTGCCAGTCGGGACAGGGGGCCTCTCAGAGCAAATCAGCCCCAGCATTTT CASRDRGPLRANQPQHF
TRBD1 - TRBJ2-7 TRBV10-3 TGTGCCATCAGTGAGAAACAGGGGCTACCCCACGAGCAGTACTTC CAISEKQGLPHEQYF
TRBD2 - TRBJ2-7 TRBV7-6 TGTGCCAGCAGCTTAGCCGCTAGCGGGCCCTACGAGCAGTACTTC CASSLAASGPYEQYF
- - TRBJ2-3 TRBV7-3 TGTGCCAGCAGCGTTTCGGGCTCAGATACGCAGTATTTT CASSVSGSDTQYF
- - TRBJ1-4 TRBV27 TGTGCCAGCAGCCCGGGTCAGGGAATGTACACTAATGAAAAACTGTTTTTT CASSPGQGMYTNEKLFF
- few TRBJ1-1 TRBV7-9 TGTGCCAGCAGCTTAATTCAGAACACTGAAGCTTTCTTT CASSLIQNTEAFF
TRBD2 - TRBJ2-1 TRBV7-2 TGTGCCAGCAGCGTGGGGTCTATGGCGGGAGGAAGGGCCAATGAGCAGTTCTTC CASSVGSMAGGRANEQFF
- - TRBJ1-1 TRBV6-5 TGTGCCAGCAGTTCCTACCCTCAGGGACGGAACACTGAAGCTTTCTTT CASSSYPQGRNTEAFF
- - TRBJ2-4 TRBV2 TGTGCCAGCAGTGAATTAGGGGCCACAAACATTCAGTACTTC CASSELGATNIQYF
- - TRBJ1-2 TRBV20-1 TGCAGTGCCGCAACCTTGGGGCACTATGGCTACACCTTC CSAATLGHYGYTF
TRBD1 - TRBJ1-1 TRBV28 TGTGCCAGCAGTTCGATCCGACAGGGGAGAATGAACACTGAAGCTTTCTTT CASSSIRQGRMNTEAFF
TRBD1 - TRBJ1-5 TRBV6-1 TGTGCCAGCAGTCGGACAGGGGGCGGTTTACAGCCCCAGCATTTT CASSRTGGGLQPQHF
- - TRBJ1-6 TRBV11-2 TGTGCCAGCAGCTTCCGATTGGTCTATAATTCACCCCTCCACTTT CASSFRLVYNSPLHF
- - TRBJ1-1 TRBV19 TGTGCCAGTAGTCCGGGGGGTGAAGCTTTCTTT CASSPGGEAFF
- large TRBJ1-5 TRBV18 TGTGCCAGCTCACCGGGCCGGAATCAGCCCCAGCATTTT CASSPGRNQPQHF
- - TRBJ1-6 TRBV27 TGTGCCAGCAGTTTATCCCCGACGGTTACTAATTCACCCCTCCACTTT CASSLSPTVTNSPLHF
- - TRBJ1-2 TRBV20-1 TGCAGTGCTAGAGATCGAAGAGTCTATGGCTACACCTTC CSARDRRVYGYTF
TRBD2 - TRBJ2-3 TRBV20-1 TGCAGTGCCCTCCTAGCGGGACCCGATACGCAGTATTTT CSALLAGPDTQYF
- - TRBJ2-7 TRBV6-1 TGTGCCAGCAAGAAGTCTGGGTACGGCGACGAGCAGTACTTC CASKKSGYGDEQYF
- - TRBJ2-1 TRBV7-2 TGTGCCAGCAGCTTAGGTCTCGACGGCTACAATGAGCAGTTCTTC CASSLGLDGYNEQFF
- - TRBJ2-5 TRBV24-1 TGTGCCACCAGTGATTTGGGGTCGGGGAGGGAGACCCAGTACTTC CATSDLGSGRETQYF
- - TRBJ2-1 TRBV11-3 TGTGCCAGCAGCTTATTAGGACAGAGTTACAATGAGCAGTTCTTC CASSLLGQSYNEQFF
TRBD2 few TRBJ2-7 TRBV6-2/TRBV6-3 TGTGCCAGCAGGGCGGGACTAGCGCGATCCTACGAGCAGTACTTC CASRAGLARSYEQYF
- - TRBJ1-2 TRBV24-1 TGTGCCACCAGTGATCACAATGGGCGGGGGAAGGGTGGCTACACCTTC CATSDHNGRGKGGYTF
TRBD1 - TRBJ1-2 TRBV20-1 TGCAGTGCTACCGGGACAGGCCTATATGGCTACACCTTC CSATGTGLYGYTF
- - TRBJ1-3 TRBV7-6 TGTGCCAGCAGCCAGTTGAGGGGGTACTCTGGAAACACCATATATTTT CASSQLRGYSGNTIYF
- few TRBJ1-2 TRBV27 TGTGCCAGCAGTTTATCGAACAGGTTCTATGGCTACACCTTC CASSLSNRFYGYTF
TRBD1 - TRBJ2-1 TRBV25-1 TGTGCCAGCAGTGAGGGACAGGGGTACAATGAGCAGTTCTTC CASSEGQGYNEQFF
- few TRBJ1-2 TRBV27 TGTGCCAGCAGTTTACTCGGGGGCGAAGGTGGCTACACCTTC CASSLLGGEGGYTF
TRBD1 - TRBJ1-2 TRBV6-1 TGTGCCAGCAGTCTCGGACAGGGGGCGACCTATGGCTACACCTTC CASSLGQGATYGYTF
- few TRBJ1-5 TRBV10-3 TGTGCCATCAGAGCAGCGGTGGGGGTTAGCAATCAGCCCCAGCATTTT CAIRAAVGVSNQPQHF
- - TRBJ2-2 TRBV20-1 TGCAGTGCTAACCTCAGGGACACCGGGGAGCTGTTTTTT CSANLRDTGELFF
TRBD1 - TRBJ2-1 TRBV12-3/TRBV12-4 TGTGCCAGCAGGCTGACAGGGGGCCATGAGCAGTTCTTC CASRLTGGHEQFF
- - TRBJ1-1 TRBV6-1 TGTGCCAGCAAGGACAGACTAAACACTGAAGCTTTCTTT CASKDRLNTEAFF
- - TRBJ1-5 TRBV27 TGTGCCAGCAGTCCGCGTTATAGCAATCAGCCCCAGCATTTT CASSPRYSNQPQHF
TRBD1 - TRBJ1-6 TRBV20-1 TGCAGTGCCGACAAGGGGGCCTCCTATTCACCCCTCCACTTT CSADKGASYSPLHF
- - TRBJ1-5 TRBV7-8 TGTGCCAGCAGCCGAAGTAACTCGGTAAATAGCAATCAGCCCCAGCATTTT CASSRSNSVNSNQPQHF
- - TRBJ1-2 TRBV6-2/TRBV6-3 TGTGCCAGCAGTCCAGGCCCGCCGGATAGCGGCTATGGCTACACCTTC CASSPGPPDSGYGYTF
TRBD1 - TRBJ2-2 TRBV19 TGTGCCAGTAGTATGTATCGGGACAGGCGATACACCGGGGAGCTGTTTTTT CASSMYRDRRYTGELFF
- - TRBJ2-4 TRBV28 TGTGCCACCTCACCGGGGGCAGGGGCCAAAAACATTCAGTACTTC CATSPGAGAKNIQYF
TRBD1 - TRBJ1-1 TRBV4-1 TGCGCCAGCAGCCAAGAGGACAGGGGGAACACTGAAGCTTTCTTT CASSQEDRGNTEAFF
- few TRBJ2-7 TRBV18 TGTGCCAGCTCACCTGGACAGCCCCTAAACGAGCAGTACTTC CASSPGQPLNEQYF
- few TRBJ2-5 TRBV6-2/TRBV6-3 TGTGCCAGCAGTTACTCCTTAGGTTCTAGAGACCAAGAGACCCAGTACTTC CASSYSLGSRDQETQYF
- - TRBJ1-1 TRBV7-2 TGTGCCAGCAGCAAGGATACTGAAGCTTTCTTT CASSKDTEAFF
- - TRBJ2-5 TRBV14 TGTGCCAGCAGCCAAGGGGCAACTATTCAACAAAAAGAGACCCAGTACTTC CASSQGATIQQKETQYF
- - TRBJ1-5 TRBV6-1 TGTGCCAGCAGGGAATCAGGGTCCAATCAGCCCCAGCATTTT CASRESGSNQPQHF